The TCR beta chain described here comes from a study of blood T cells in healthy people across ages. About this clonotype: The target antigen is unknown.

Each donor's blood draw was around 9.2 milliliters of peripheral blood. Next came a second PCR, run for about 6 to 11 cycles, which used a sample-barcoded 5' primer along with a J-beta primer mix. A tag from a template-switch adaptor with 12 random nucleotides marked each cDNA molecule. In TCRdb, the 5' RACE reads were re-called with MiXCR into one record per CDR3 protein. Of 910,000 or so distinct CDR3 sequences listed, 51% were seen once; the top ten hold roughly a fifth. The study's findings and limits: While age rose, TCR beta diversity per million T cells dropped in a roughly linear way. Naive and antigen-experienced cells were not separated, limiting conclusive comparison.

V was trimmed by 2 bases and J by 5 bases, leaving 13 bases between them. The CDR3 is 14 amino acids. Germline V gene data show CDR1 as SGHRS and CDR2 as YFSETQ. This receptor was identified in a woman aged 55-69 years in good health. V usage is TRBV5-1 and J usage is TRBJ1-1; the D gene is possibly TRBD1 (5 bases). The sample consisted of blood. As DNA, the CDR3 is TGCGCCAGCAGCTTCGGAGGGGATGAGACTGAAGCTTTCTTT. Its translation is CASSFGGDETEAFF.